These T cell receptor beta chains were read from a single sample in a study of Graves' ophthalmopathy and Graves' hyperthyroidism. MiXCR, applied by TCRdb to the multiplex PCR reads, yields one record per CDR3 protein. The repertoire holds approximately 1.2 million distinct CDR3 sequences, with about two fifths as singletons. The specimen sequenced was peripheral blood or thyroid tissue (not recorded which). Receptor source: an adult man with Graves' hyperthyroidism. Both conserved end residues are part of each CDR3. The D gene is left open where the match is weak. The size of a clone is reported for some rows only, either as once, few or many, or as a class for expanded clones.

CDR3 DNA,CDR3 protein,J gene,clone size,D gene,V gene
TGTGCCAGCAGCCCCTGGGAGCTCTACACCTTC,CASSPWELYTF,TRBJ1-2,many,.,TRBV2
TGTGCCAGCAGTTTGTTCAGTATCTCTGGGGCCAACGTCCTGACTTTC,CASSLFSISGANVLTF,TRBJ2-6,few,.,TRBV12-3/TRBV12-4
TGTGCCAGCTCACCACCAGGGACAAATCAAGAGACCCAGTACTTC,CASSPPGTNQETQYF,TRBJ2-5,.,.,TRBV9
TGCAGTGCTAGAGATGCTAGCGGGGGGGGCATGGAGACCCAGTACTTC,CSARDASGGGMETQYF,TRBJ2-5,once,TRBD2,TRBV20-1
TGTGCCAGTAGTGCGGGACAGATGAACACTGAAGCTTTCTTT,CASSAGQMNTEAFF,TRBJ1-1,many,TRBD1,TRBV19
TGCAGTGGCGAGGGACAGGGGGGTTACACTGAAGCTTTCTTT,CSGEGQGGYTEAFF,TRBJ1-1,many,TRBD1,TRBV20-1
TGTGCCAGCCCGGGGGCGGGGAGGAACACCGGGGAGCTGTTTTTT,CASPGAGRNTGELFF,TRBJ2-2,.,.,TRBV7-8
TGTGCCATCAGTGGACAGGATAATGAAAAACTGTTTTTT,CAISGQDNEKLFF,TRBJ1-4,.,.,TRBV10-3
TGTGCCAGCACCGCCGGGACAGAAGAGACCCAGTACTTC,CASTAGTEETQYF,TRBJ2-5,.,TRBD1,TRBV7-8
TGTGCCAGCAGTGAAGTTGGCCAGGGGGAAGCTTTCTTT,CASSEVGQGEAFF,TRBJ1-1,.,.,TRBV10-2
TGTGCCAGCAGCTTATTAGCGGGGAGGACGGAGACCCAGTACTTC,CASSLLAGRTETQYF,TRBJ2-5,many,TRBD2,TRBV7-2
TGTGCCAGCAGTGAAGCGACAGGGATTAATGAAAAACTGTTTTTT,CASSEATGINEKLFF,TRBJ1-4,.,TRBD1,TRBV6-1
TGTGCCAGTAGTATAGGCGCCGGACACACCGGGGAGCTGTTTTTT,CASSIGAGHTGELFF,TRBJ2-2,few,.,TRBV19
TGTGCCAGCAGCTTCCAAGCGGGGATCGAGCAGTACTTC,CASSFQAGIEQYF,TRBJ2-7,many,TRBD2,TRBV13
TGTGCCAGCAGCACGACAGGGTTCGGAAACACCGTATATTTT,CASSTTGFGNTVYF,TRBJ1-3,.,TRBD1,TRBV7-2
TGTGCCAGCAGCACGACAGGGGAACACGAGCAGCCCCAGCATTTT,CASSTTGEHEQPQHF,TRBJ1-5,once,TRBD1,TRBV12-3/TRBV12-4
TGTGCCAGCAGCTTAGGTCGTCGTAGGGATAACCAAGAGACCCAGTACTTC,CASSLGRRRDNQETQYF,TRBJ2-5,many,.,TRBV7-9
TGTGCCAGTAGTCGACAGGCGTTGGGATACGAGCAGTACTTC,CASSRQALGYEQYF,TRBJ2-7,many,.,TRBV19
TGTGCCAGCAGTTACGAGGGCCTGCCTCAGCCCCAGCATTTT,CASSYEGLPQPQHF,TRBJ1-5,many,.,TRBV6-5
TGTGCCATCAGTGAATGGACTAGCGGGATGAACCCTAACACTGAAGCTTTCTTT,CAISEWTSGMNPNTEAFF,TRBJ1-1,.,.,TRBV10-3
TGCGCCAGCAGCCAAGATGGTTCCCTAGGTTCACCCCTCCACTTT,CASSQDGSLGSPLHF,TRBJ1-6,few,.,TRBV7-9
TGTGCCAGCAGCTTTGGACCGAGCGATGGCTACACCTTC,CASSFGPSDGYTF,TRBJ1-2,many,.,TRBV7-8
TGTGCCGTAGGTGGGACTAGCGTCTACGAGCAGTACTTC,CAVGGTSVYEQYF,TRBJ2-7,many,TRBD2,TRBV6-6
TGTGCCAACGACAGAAAACAAGGCTCTGGGGCCAACGTCCTGACTTTC,CANDRKQGSGANVLTF,TRBJ2-6,many,.,TRBV2
TGTGCCATCAGTGAGCCACAGGGATCACCCCTCCACTTT,CAISEPQGSPLHF,TRBJ1-6,.,.,TRBV10-3
TGTGCCAGCAGCACCGGGACTAGCGGGGGGTCGGACCAAGAGACCCAGTACTTC,CASSTGTSGGSDQETQYF,TRBJ2-5,many,TRBD2,TRBV7-6
TGTGCCAGCGGGGGGGCTGAGAGCCCTGATCAGCCCCAGCATTTT,CASGGAESPDQPQHF,TRBJ1-5,.,.,TRBV12-3/TRBV12-4
TGTGCCAGCAGCTTAGGTGTTCTGGGACCAGATACGCAGTATTTT,CASSLGVLGPDTQYF,TRBJ2-3,.,.,TRBV11-2
TGTGCCAGCAGCGTAGGTCTTGGACAGGCCGGGGAGCTGTTTTTT,CASSVGLGQAGELFF,TRBJ2-2,.,TRBD1,TRBV9
TGTGCCAGCAGCCCAACTAGTACGCCCTACGAGCAGTACTTC,CASSPTSTPYEQYF,TRBJ2-7,.,.,TRBV7-3
TGTGCCACCAGTGATCCCGGCAGCGTAGGCGTAGGGATGGAGACCCAGTACTTC,CATSDPGSVGVGMETQYF,TRBJ2-5,.,.,TRBV24-1
TGTGCCAGCAGTCGTGGGGGGTTCTACGAGCAGTACTTC,CASSRGGFYEQYF,TRBJ2-7,many,.,TRBV7-8
TGTGCCAGCACCCGCGATCCAGGGCCTAAACAAGAGACCCAGTACTTC,CASTRDPGPKQETQYF,TRBJ2-5,.,.,TRBV7-6
TGTGCCAGCAGCCCCACTTTCGGGGGAGTTAGCAATCAGCCCCAGCATTTT,CASSPTFGGVSNQPQHF,TRBJ1-5,many,.,TRBV12-3/TRBV12-4
TGCAGCGTTGGGGGGAGGGGGCTCTCTGTGCTCGAGCAGTACTTC,CSVGGRGLSVLEQYF,TRBJ2-7,.,.,TRBV29-1
TGTGCCAGCAGGGGACAGGGTCACACTGAAGCTTTCTTT,CASRGQGHTEAFF,TRBJ1-1,many,TRBD1,TRBV2
TGTGCCAGCAGCGCAGACCTGGGGGGGGCGCGGGAGTATGGCTACACCTTC,CASSADLGGAREYGYTF,TRBJ1-2,many,.,TRBV7-8
TGTGCCAGCAGTATGGGACTCCAGAACAGGGTAACTGAAGCTTTCTTT,CASSMGLQNRVTEAFF,TRBJ1-1,.,.,TRBV19
TGTGCCAGCAGCTCCGGGACTAGCGGAATGCGTTTCTACGAGCAGTACTTC,CASSSGTSGMRFYEQYF,TRBJ2-7,once,TRBD2,TRBV11-2
TGTGCCACGGCCCAGAGGGAGATCGCAGATACGCAGTATTTT,CATAQREIADTQYF,TRBJ2-3,once,.,TRBV11-1
TGCAGTGCTTACTCTAGTGGGGACATATCCTACGAGCAGTACTTC,CSAYSSGDISYEQYF,TRBJ2-7,.,.,TRBV20-1
TGTGCCAGCAGGGGGGACAGGGGGCTGAACGAGCAGTACTTC,CASRGDRGLNEQYF,TRBJ2-7,.,TRBD1,TRBV2
TGCAGCGCTGCAGGACTAGCGGGAGGGCCCTACGAGCAGTACTTC,CSAAGLAGGPYEQYF,TRBJ2-7,many,TRBD2,TRBV29-1
TGTGCCAGCAGCTTAGAGCTAGGGCAAGCTTTCTTT,CASSLELGQAFF,TRBJ1-1,.,.,TRBV7-9
TGTGCCAGCAGCTCCGCGGCTAGCGGGGGCACCGGGGAGCTGTTTTTT,CASSSAASGGTGELFF,TRBJ2-2,.,TRBD2,TRBV13
TGTGCCAGCAGCTTAGACGCGCGGGGGGGCAGTGAGCAGTACTTC,CASSLDARGGSEQYF,TRBJ2-7,once,TRBD2,TRBV7-2
TGTGCCACCTACTACGACTATGGCTACACCTTC,CATYYDYGYTF,TRBJ1-2,few,.,TRBV19
TGTGCCAGCAGCCCCCCGATAGCTGAAGCTTTCTTT,CASSPPIAEAFF,TRBJ1-1,few,.,TRBV6-2/TRBV6-3
TGCAGTGCTAGAGAGCGTTGGGGAATCAGCGACTTCATGAACACTGAAGCTTTCTTT,CSARERWGISDFMNTEAFF,TRBJ1-1,few,.,TRBV20-1
TGTGCCACCAGCAGAGCCTCGGCAGGGGACGAGCAGTACTTC,CATSRASAGDEQYF,TRBJ2-7,many,.,TRBV15
TGTGCCATCAGAGCCCGGACAGGGGCCTTGAACACTGAAGCTTTCTTT,CAIRARTGALNTEAFF,TRBJ1-1,many,TRBD1,TRBV10-3
TGTGCCAGCAGCGCGGGCAGCTTGAACACTGAAGCTTTCTTT,CASSAGSLNTEAFF,TRBJ1-1,many,.,TRBV5-1
TGTGCCAGCAGGCAAGGGACAGGTAGGATTAGCAATCAGCCCCAGCATTTT,CASRQGTGRISNQPQHF,TRBJ1-5,many,TRBD1,TRBV2
TGTGCCAGCAGCCCGAGCCTTATATTGGCAGGACCCCTCCACTTT,CASSPSLILAGPLHF,TRBJ1-6,many,.,TRBV7-2
TGCGCCAGCAGCCAAGATCGGGGGGCTGAAGAGCAGTACTTC,CASSQDRGAEEQYF,TRBJ2-7,.,.,TRBV4-3
TGCAGTGCTAGAGATAATCGGGAAACCTACGAGCAGTACTTC,CSARDNRETYEQYF,TRBJ2-7,.,.,TRBV20-1
TGTGCCAGCAGTTCAGACAGACTAACGGGCGGGGAGCTGTTTTTT,CASSSDRLTGGELFF,TRBJ2-2,.,.,TRBV25-1